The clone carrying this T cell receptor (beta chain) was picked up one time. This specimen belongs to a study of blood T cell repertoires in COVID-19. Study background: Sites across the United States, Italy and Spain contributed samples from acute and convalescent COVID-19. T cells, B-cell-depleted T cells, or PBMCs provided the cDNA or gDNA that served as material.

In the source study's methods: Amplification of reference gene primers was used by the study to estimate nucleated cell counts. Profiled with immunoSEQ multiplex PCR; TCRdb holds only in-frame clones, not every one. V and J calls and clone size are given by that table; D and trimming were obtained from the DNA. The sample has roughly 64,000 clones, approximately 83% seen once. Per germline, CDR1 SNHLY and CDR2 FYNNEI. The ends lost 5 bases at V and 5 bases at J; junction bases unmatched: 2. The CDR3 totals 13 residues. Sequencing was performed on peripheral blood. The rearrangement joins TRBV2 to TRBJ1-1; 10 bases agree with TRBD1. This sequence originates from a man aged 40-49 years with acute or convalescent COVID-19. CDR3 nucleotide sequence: TGTGCCAGCAGTTGGACAGGGGGGACTGAAGCTTTCTTT. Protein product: CASSWTGGTEAFF.